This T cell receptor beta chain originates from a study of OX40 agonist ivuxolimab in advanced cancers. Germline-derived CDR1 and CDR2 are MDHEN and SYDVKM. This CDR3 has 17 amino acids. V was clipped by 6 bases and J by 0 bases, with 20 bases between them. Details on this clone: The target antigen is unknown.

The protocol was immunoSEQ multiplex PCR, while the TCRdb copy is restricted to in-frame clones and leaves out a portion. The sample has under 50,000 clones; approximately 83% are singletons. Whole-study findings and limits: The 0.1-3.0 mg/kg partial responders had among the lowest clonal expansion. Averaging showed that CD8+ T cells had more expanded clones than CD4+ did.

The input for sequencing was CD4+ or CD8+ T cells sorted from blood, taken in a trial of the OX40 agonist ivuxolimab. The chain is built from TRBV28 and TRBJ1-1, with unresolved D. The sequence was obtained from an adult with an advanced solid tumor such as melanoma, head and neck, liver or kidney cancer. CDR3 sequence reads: CASRHAAVLTMNTEAFF. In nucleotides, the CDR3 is TGTGCCAGCAGGCACGCCGCAGTCCTTACGATGAACACTGAAGCTTTCTTT.